The 27 T cell receptor beta chains below all came from one sample that was sequenced in a study of T-cell reconstitution after alpha-beta-depleted transplantation in children. A TCRbeta library incorporating unique molecular identifiers was prepared. TCRdb called the PCR reads again in MiXCR, with one record for every CDR3 protein. The sample lists 500,000 or so distinct CDR3 sequences, around a third occurring once. This sample comprised PBMCs from the stem cell graft donor, obtained from the stem cell graft. The receptors were gathered from a human donor who donated a stem cell graft to a child with aplastic anemia.

This clonotype was found a few times. The CDR3, as DNA: TGTGCCAGCAGCTTAGATCTAGCGGGCTCCTACAATGAGCAGTTCTTC. It specifies CASSLDLAGSYNEQFF. The chain employs TRBV7-8 and TRBJ2-1; 8 nucleotides match TRBD2. The CDR3 loop spans 16 amino acids. J was trimmed by 0 bases and V by 1 base; bases with no gene match: 2. CDR1 and CDR2 (germline): SGHVS, FQNEAQ.

J is TRBJ2-1 and V is TRBV12-3 or TRBV12-4; 10 bases agree with TRBD2. J gave up 15 bases and V 0 bases, and 11 bases lay outside the gene matches. The CDR3 sequence is 15 residues long. The CDR3 DNA reads as TGTGCCAGCAGTTTAGCGCGAATCGGGACTAGCGTGCCGTTCTTC. Its translation is CASSLARIGTSVPFF.

The chain couples TRBV19 to TRBJ1-1; no reliable D call. Trimming stripped 3 bases from V and 0 bases from J, with 11 bases between. The length of the CDR3 is 15 residues. Germline V gene lookup returns CDR1 LNHDA and CDR2 SQIVND (reference sequence). DNA for the CDR3: TGTGCCAGTAGTATTGGTGGCAGAATGAACACTGAAGCTTTCTTT. Encoded protein: CASSIGGRMNTEAFF.

The table lists this clonotype with a few counts. The chain has TRBV4-3 and TRBJ2-1, with D perhaps matching TRBD2 (6 bases). The CDR3 has 14 residues. Trimming stripped 0 bases from V and 6 bases from J, with 9 bases between. CDR1 is LGHNA, CDR2 YSLEER, per germline. The CDR3 here is CASSQEGTPNEQFF. Here the CDR3 DNA reads TGCGCCAGCAGCCAAGAAGGGACTCCCAATGAGCAGTTCTTC.

The rearrangement uses TRBV6-5 and TRBJ2-3, with 10 bases aligning to TRBD2. This CDR3 region has 15 residues. Germline CDR1 reads MNHEY; CDR2 reads SVGAGI. The junction had 12 bases not matched to a gene; V was cut back by 11 bases and J by 4 bases. CDR3 sequence (DNA): TGTGCCGGATCAGTTAGCGGGAGGCCATCAGATACGCAGTATTTT. Its protein product is CAGSVSGRPSDTQYF.

V usage is TRBV20-1 and J usage is TRBJ2-1; 7 positions agree with TRBD2. V was clipped by 2 bases and J by 0 bases; unmatched bases: 7. The CDR3 covers 16 residues. Germline-derived CDR1 and CDR2 are DFQATT and SNEGSKA (reference sequence). The CDR3 reads CSARLSGTSSYNEQFF. CDR3 bases: TGCAGTGCTAGATTAAGCGGGACGAGCTCCTACAATGAGCAGTTCTTC.

This clonotype has just a few counts. This chain joins TRBV7-2 and TRBJ2-5; no definite D call. The length of the CDR3 is 12 residues. CDR1 and CDR2 (germline): SGHTA, FQGNSA. Trimming stripped 2 bases from V and 6 bases from J, with 7 bases between. Written as DNA, the CDR3 is TGTGCCAGCAGCTTAATGAAGCAGACCCAGTACTTC. The encoded protein is CASSLMKQTQYF.

This clonotype was counted between two and nine times. The genes are TRBV5-1 and TRBJ2-2; no definite D call. This CDR3 has 17 residues. Looked up from germline, CDR1 is SGHRS and CDR2 is YFSETQ. Between the trimmed V and J ends, which lost 0 bases and 1 base, there was a span of 13 bases. CDR3 DNA: TGCGCCAGCAGCTTGGCCTCGTTAGCCCAGAACACCGGGGAGCTGTTTTTT. Translation: CASSLASLAQNTGELFF. The full variable domain, its missing parts supplied by reference TRBV5-1 and TRBJ2-2, is KAGVTQTPRYLIKTRGQQVTLSCSPISGHRSVSWYQQTPGQGLQFLFEYFSETQRNKGNFPGRFSGRQFSNSRSEMNVSTLELGDSALYLCASSLASLAQNTGELFFGEGSRLTVL.

CDR3 residues: CASSPGSRGSTEAFF. For the CDR3, the DNA is TGCGCCAGCAGCCCGGGCAGCCGGGGTAGCACTGAAGCTTTCTTT. This chain joins TRBV5-1 and TRBJ1-1; D gene unclear. CDR1 and CDR2 from the germline V gene are SGHRS and YFSETQ. The CDR3 is 15 residues long. V lost 4 bases, J lost 4 bases, and 17 bases lay in between.

The chain couples TRBV11-2 to TRBJ1-6, with 10 bases matching TRBD1. V was pared by 1 base and J by 7 bases, with 1 base of the junction left unmatched. The CDR3 spans 15 residues. Germline CDR1 reads SGHAT; CDR2 reads FQNNGV. CDR3 residues: CASSLGTGGNSPLHF. CDR3 bases: TGTGCCAGCAGCTTAGGGACAGGGGGAAATTCACCCCTCCACTTT.

The genes are TRBV15 and TRBJ2-5, with 14 bases aligning to TRBD2. J gave up 7 bases and V 1 base, and 8 bases lay outside the gene matches. Per germline, CDR1 LNHNV and CDR2 YYDKDF (reference sequence). The CDR3 has 17 amino acids. The CDR3 coding sequence is TGTGCCACCAGCAGAGGAACGACTAGCGGGAGGGCCGGGACCCAGTACTTC. It codes for CATSRGTTSGRAGTQYF.

This clonotype has only a few counts. This chain joins TRBV5-5 and TRBJ2-7, with TRBD2 matching over 9 bases. The CDR3 is 17 residues long. Germline V gene data show CDR1 as SGHKS and CDR2 as YYEKEE (reference sequence). V lost 0 bases and J lost 5; bases outside the gene matches: 12. The CDR3 spells CASSLVSLREGPHEQYV. CDR3 coding DNA: TGTGCCAGCAGCTTGGTCAGCCTGCGGGAGGGCCCCCACGAGCAGTACGTC.

CDR3 sequence (DNA): TGCAGTGCTGCGGGACTAGCGGAGGGAGAGACCCAGTACTTC. It specifies CSAAGLAEGETQYF. The genes are TRBV20-1 and TRBJ2-5; 11 bases map to TRBD2. The ends lost 5 bases at V and 4 bases at J; junction bases unmatched: 6. Germline values: CDR1 DFQATT, CDR2 SNEGSKA (reference sequence). This CDR3 has 14 residues.

This chain connects TRBV7-2 to TRBJ2-1; 11 nucleotides agree with TRBD2. Germline CDR1 SGHTA, CDR2 FQGNSA. CDR3 size: 16 residues. Losses at the gene ends were 5 bases for V and 5 bases for J; bases not matched to a gene: 8. CDR3 bases: TGTGCCAGCAGCGATTTAGCGGGAGGGATAGACAATGAGCAGTTCTTC. Translation gives CASSDLAGGIDNEQFF. The full variable domain, completed using reference TRBV7-2 and TRBJ2-1, is GAGVSQSPSNKVTEKGKDVELRCDPISGHTALYWYRQSLGQGLEFLIYFQGNSAPDKSGLPSDRFSAERTGGSVSTLTIQRTQQEDSAVYLCASSDLAGGIDNEQFFGPGTRLTVL.

CDR3 coding DNA: TGTGCCAGCAGTTTAAAAAAGGGGGCCTTCCATGGCTACACCTTC. Translation: CASSLKKGAFHGYTF. The V and J genes are TRBV12-3 or TRBV12-4 and TRBJ1-2; 7 nucleotides agree with TRBD1. The CDR3 is 15 residues long. V dropped 2 bases and J dropped 6; count of bases not matched to a gene: 9.

This clonotype has just a few counts. V usage is TRBV28 and J usage is TRBJ2-7; TRBD2 agrees at 13 bases. The germline V gene encodes CDR1 MDHEN and CDR2 SYDVKM. The ends lost 2 bases at V and 1 base at J; junction bases unmatched: 2. The CDR3 covers 16 residues. CDR3 sequence reads: CASSLRGLAGSYEQYF. The CDR3 coding sequence is TGTGCCAGCAGTTTACGGGGACTAGCGGGATCCTACGAGCAGTACTTC.

The genes are TRBV7-6 and TRBJ2-7; 7 bases agree with TRBD1. Germline V CDR1 and CDR2: SGHVS, FNYEAQ. CDR3 length: 15 amino acids. The V gene end was trimmed by 4 bases and the J gene end by 0 bases; junction bases not matched to a gene: 6. The CDR3 DNA sequence: TGTGCCAGCAGCTCCCACAGGGGCCTCTCCTACGAGCAGTACTTC. Translated: CASSSHRGLSYEQYF.

The chain joins TRBV21-1 to TRBJ2-1; the D call in the table, TRBD2, was not verified against the DNA. TRBV21-1 is listed as a pseudogene. The CDR3 totals 11 residues. CDR3 coding DNA: TGTGCCAGCCTATCTAGCGGGACTAAGTTCTTC. Amino acid sequence: CASLSSGTKFF.

This clonotype was counted a few times. The genes are TRBV7-2 and TRBJ1-1; TRBD1 is a possible D gene (5 bases). Trimming cost V 2 bases and J 11 bases, with 18 bases left between them. This CDR3 spans 14 amino acids. Germline loops: CDR1 SGHTA, CDR2 FQGNSA. DNA for the CDR3: TGTGCCAGCAGCTTACAGGGTTCATCGGTGCGGGCTTTCTTT. Translated, it gives CASSLQGSSVRAFF.

The chain is built from TRBV3-1 and TRBJ2-1; no firm D call. The germline CDR1 and CDR2 sequences are LGHDT and YNNKEL (reference sequence). V was clipped by 1 base and J by 0 bases, with 16 bases between them. The CDR3 length is 18 residues. CDR3 protein: CASSQGAHGRSSYNEQFF. The CDR3 coding sequence is TGTGCCAGCAGCCAAGGGGCCCACGGGCGAAGCTCCTACAATGAGCAGTTCTTC.

The chain links TRBV4-3 to TRBJ1-2, with a tentative D call TRBD1 (6 bases). CDR3 length equals 15 residues. V was shortened by 4 bases and J by 8 bases, with 20 bases between the two germline ends. Germline V lookup: CDR1 LGHNA, CDR2 YSLEER. The CDR3 DNA reads TGCGCCAGCAGCCTTAGACAGGAGAACTCTGAGGGCTACACCTTC. It codes for CASSLRQENSEGYTF.

The V gene is TRBV12-3 or TRBV12-4, the J gene TRBJ2-5, with a possible D match to TRBD1 (5 bases). This CDR3 contains 13 residues. Trimming shortened V by 3 bases and J by 3 bases, and 8 bases separated the two germline ends. The CDR3 reads CASSFGHKETQYF. The DNA of the CDR3 is TGTGCCAGCAGTTTTGGACATAAAGAGACCCAGTACTTC.

This clonotype has only a few counts. The rearrangement links TRBV5-1 to TRBJ2-1; D remains unclear. V shed 0 bases and J shed 0 bases, with 16 bases lying between them. The CDR3 covers 18 residues. The V gene's germline CDR1 is SGHRS and CDR2 YFSETQ. As DNA, the CDR3 is TGCGCCAGCAGCTTGGCCGTAAGGTCAGGCGTCTCCTACAATGAGCAGTTCTTC. As protein: CASSLAVRSGVSYNEQFF. Looking up the rest from reference TRBV5-1 and TRBJ2-1 gives the full variable domain: KAGVTQTPRYLIKTRGQQVTLSCSPISGHRSVSWYQQTPGQGLQFLFEYFSETQRNKGNFPGRFSGRQFSNSRSEMNVSTLELGDSALYLCASSLAVRSGVSYNEQFFGPGTRLTVL.

The J gene is TRBJ2-2, the V gene TRBV2; 7 positions match TRBD1. J lost 5 bases, V lost 6 bases, and 3 bases had no gene match. The CDR3 is 13 amino acids. Germline assignment: CDR1 SNHLY and CDR2 FYNNEI. CDR3 in amino acids: CASRWDRTGELFF. The CDR3 DNA follows: TGTGCCAGCAGATGGGACAGAACCGGGGAGCTGTTTTTT.

This clonotype was seen only a few times. The gene calls are TRBV20-1 and TRBJ2-3; D gene uncertain. The CDR3 has 13 residues. The germline V gene encodes CDR1 DFQATT and CDR2 SNEGSKA (reference sequence). In DNA form, the CDR3 reads TGCAGCGGGCCTTCAGACAGCACAGATACGCAGTATTTT. Amino acid sequence: CSGPSDSTDTQYF.

This clonotype was seen more than once but under ten times. The V call is TRBV7-2, the J call TRBJ2-3; possible D gene TRBD2, 5 bases. Per the germline V gene, CDR1 is SGHTA and CDR2 is FQGNSA. The CDR3 contains 14 residues. V lost 5 bases and J lost 0, with 9 bases in between. CDR3 bases: TGTGCCAGCAGCGCGGACTTCAGCACAGATACGCAGTATTTT. This gives the protein CASSADFSTDTQYF.

CDR3 sequence reads: CASSQDSGRGETQYF. Written as DNA, the CDR3 is TGCGCCAGCAGCCAAGATAGCGGGAGAGGGGAGACCCAGTACTTC. V and J are TRBV4-3 and TRBJ2-5, with 9 bases that match TRBD2. The junction had 4 bases not matched to a gene; V was cut back by 0 bases and J by 5 bases. Germline lookup yields CDR1 LGHNA and CDR2 YSLEER. The CDR3 is 15 amino acids.